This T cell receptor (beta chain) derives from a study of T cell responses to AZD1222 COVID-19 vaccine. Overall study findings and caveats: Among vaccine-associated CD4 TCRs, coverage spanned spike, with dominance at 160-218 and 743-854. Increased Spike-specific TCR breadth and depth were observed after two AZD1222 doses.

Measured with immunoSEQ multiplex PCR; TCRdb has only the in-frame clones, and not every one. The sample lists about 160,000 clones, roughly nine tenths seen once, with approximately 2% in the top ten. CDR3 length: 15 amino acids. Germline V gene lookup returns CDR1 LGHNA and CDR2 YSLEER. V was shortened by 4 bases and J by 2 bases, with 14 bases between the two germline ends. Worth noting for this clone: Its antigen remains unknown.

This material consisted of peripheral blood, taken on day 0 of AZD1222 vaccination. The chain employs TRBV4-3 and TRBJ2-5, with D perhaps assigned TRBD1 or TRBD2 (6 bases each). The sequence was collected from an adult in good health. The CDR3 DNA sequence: TGCGCCAGCAGCCGGGGGGACATAGGACAAGAGACCCAGTACTTC. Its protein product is CASSRGDIGQETQYF.